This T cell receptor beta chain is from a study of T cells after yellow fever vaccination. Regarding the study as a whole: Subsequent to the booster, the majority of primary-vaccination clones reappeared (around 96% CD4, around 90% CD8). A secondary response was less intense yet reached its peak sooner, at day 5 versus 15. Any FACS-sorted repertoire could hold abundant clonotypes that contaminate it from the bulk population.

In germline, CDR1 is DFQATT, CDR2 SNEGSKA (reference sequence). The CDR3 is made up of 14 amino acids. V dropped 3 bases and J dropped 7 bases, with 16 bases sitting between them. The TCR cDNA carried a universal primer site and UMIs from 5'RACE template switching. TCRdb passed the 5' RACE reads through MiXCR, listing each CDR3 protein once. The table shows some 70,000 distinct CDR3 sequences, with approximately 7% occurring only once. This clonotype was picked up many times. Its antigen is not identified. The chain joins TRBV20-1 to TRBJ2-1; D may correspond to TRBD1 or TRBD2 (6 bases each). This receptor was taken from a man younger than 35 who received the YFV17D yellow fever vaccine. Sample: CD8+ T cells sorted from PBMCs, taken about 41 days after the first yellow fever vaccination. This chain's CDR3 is CSARRRGLGNEQFF. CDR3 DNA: TGCAGTGCTAGGAGACGGGGGCTTGGGAATGAGCAGTTCTTC.